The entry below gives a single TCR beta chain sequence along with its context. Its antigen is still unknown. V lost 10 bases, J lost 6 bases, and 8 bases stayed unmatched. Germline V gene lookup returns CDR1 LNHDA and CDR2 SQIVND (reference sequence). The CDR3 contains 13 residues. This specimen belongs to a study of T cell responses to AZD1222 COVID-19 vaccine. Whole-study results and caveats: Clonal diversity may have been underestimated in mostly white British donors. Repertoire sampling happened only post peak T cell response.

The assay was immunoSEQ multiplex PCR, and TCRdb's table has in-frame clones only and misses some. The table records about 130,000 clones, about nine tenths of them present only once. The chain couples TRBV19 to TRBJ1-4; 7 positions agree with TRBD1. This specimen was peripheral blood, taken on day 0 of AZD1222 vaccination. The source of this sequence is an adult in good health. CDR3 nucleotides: TGTGCCACCCTGGACAGGTTTTATGAAAAACTGTTTTTT. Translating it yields CATLDRFYEKLFF.